Listed here are 16 T cell receptor beta chains from one sample, sequenced in a study of shared clonotypes between healthy human individuals. Generated by immunoSEQ multiplex PCR, the TCRdb table keeps only in-frame clones and is missing some. The sample includes over a million clones, roughly 96% of them seen just once. Sequenced: naive CD4+ T cells sorted from blood. Subset in this sample: CD45RA+ positively selected. The receptors here all came from a man aged 25-40 years in good health.

This clone was recorded many times. The CDR3 loop reads CASRNPLMEAGNTEAFF. The CDR3, as DNA: TGTGCCAGCAGAAACCCTCTCATGGAGGCAGGAAACACTGAAGCTTTCTTT. The rearrangement links TRBV2 to TRBJ1-1; unclear D gene. Between the trimmed V and J ends, which lost 6 bases and 2 bases, there was a span of 22 bases. The CDR3 consists of 17 residues. Germline V gives CDR1 SNHLY, CDR2 FYNNEI. Filled out from reference TRBV2 and TRBJ1-1, the complete variable domain reads EPEVTQTPSHQVTQMGQEVILRCVPISNHLYFYWYRQILGQKVEFLVSFYNNEISEKSEIFDDQFSVERPDGSNFTLKIRSTKLEDSAMYFCASRNPLMEAGNTEAFFGQGTRLTVV.

This rearrangement joins TRBV9 to TRBJ2-7; TRBD1 aligns across 12 bases. The germline V gene has CDR1 SGDLS and CDR2 YYNGEE. There are 14 residues in the CDR3. The junction had 4 bases not matched to a gene; V was cut back by 2 bases and J by 7 bases. The CDR3 DNA follows: TGTGCCAGCAGCGTGGGACAGGGGGCAGAGGAGCAGTACTTC. Residues: CASSVGQGAEEQYF.

The chain joins TRBV4-3 to TRBJ1-2; D remains ambiguous. Germline V gene data show CDR1 as LGHNA and CDR2 as YSLEER. Trimming shortened V by 1 base and J by 2 bases, and 11 bases separated the two germline ends. The CDR3 contains 15 residues. CDR3 protein: CASSQVMPGNYGYTF. The CDR3 DNA sequence: TGCGCCAGCAGCCAAGTTATGCCGGGGAACTATGGCTACACCTTC.

Regarding this clone: Other DNA sequences in the same sample also yield this CDR3. The V and J genes are TRBV9 and TRBJ2-3; no definite D call. With 3 bases removed from V and 0 bases from J, the gap between germline ends came to 11 bases. The CDR3 totals 15 residues. Germline assignment: CDR1 SGDLS and CDR2 YYNGEE. In DNA, the CDR3 is TGTGCCAGCAGCGCGACTGGGTCTAGCACAGATACGCAGTATTTT. Its translation is CASSATGSSTDTQYF.

This chain connects TRBV7-2 to TRBJ2-2; the D is unclear. The CDR3 extends over 13 amino acids. Trimming cost V 4 bases and J 6 bases, with 9 bases left between them. Germline V gene sequence: CDR1 SGHTA, CDR2 FQGNSA. The CDR3 region is CASSSEPSGELFF. Written as DNA, the CDR3 is TGTGCCAGCAGCTCAGAGCCCTCCGGGGAGCTGTTTTTT. The full variable domain, with the rest looked up from reference TRBV7-2 and TRBJ2-2, is GAGVSQSPSNKVTEKGKDVELRCDPISGHTALYWYRQSLGQGLEFLIYFQGNSAPDKSGLPSDRFSAERTGGSVSTLTIQRTQQEDSAVYLCASSSEPSGELFFGEGSRLTVL.

The V and J genes are TRBV4-3 and TRBJ2-7; TRBD2 matches at 8 bases. The CDR3 covers 18 residues. The germline V gene encodes CDR1 LGHNA and CDR2 YSLEER. The V gene end was trimmed by 1 base and the J gene end by 10 bases; junction bases not matched to a gene: 21. Here the CDR3 reads CASSQARGGGPSTQLQYF. CDR3 sequence (DNA): TGCGCCAGCAGCCAAGCTCGGGGGGGCGGGCCCTCCACGCAACTTCAGTACTTC.

V gene TRBV5-1 combines with J gene TRBJ2-3; the match to TRBD2 covers 7 bases. The CDR3 loop spans 15 amino acids. Germline lookup yields CDR1 SGHRS and CDR2 YFSETQ. V shed 10 bases, J shed 0 bases, and the junction held 11 bases outside the gene matches. The DNA for the CDR3 is TGCGCCTCTAGCTATGGCGGGGGAAGCACAGATACGCAGTATTTT. Its translation is CASSYGGGSTDTQYF.

For the CDR3, the DNA is TGTGCCAGTAGTATTACTAGCGGGAGTATAGATACGCAGTATTTT. Translation gives CASSITSGSIDTQYF. The rearrangement uses TRBV19 and TRBJ2-3; TRBD2 matches at 11 bases. The CDR3 length is 15 residues. J lost 5 bases, V lost 3 bases, and 4 bases had no gene match. Germline values: CDR1 LNHDA, CDR2 SQIVND (reference sequence).

The genes are TRBV6-6 and TRBJ1-1, with unresolved D. With 5 bases removed from V and 0 bases from J, the gap between germline ends came to 13 bases. This CDR3 is built from 15 residues. Germline assignment: CDR1 MNHNY and CDR2 SVGAGI (reference sequence). CDR3 in amino acids: CASSKRTGLNTEAFF. The CDR3 nucleotides read TGTGCCAGCAGTAAACGGACGGGATTGAACACTGAAGCTTTCTTT.

The V gene is TRBV11-3, the J gene TRBJ2-1; D perhaps matches TRBD2 (5 bases). The V gene's germline CDR1 is SGHNT and CDR2 YENEEA. Trimming removed 0 bases from V and 2 bases from J, with 14 bases in between. The CDR3 runs to 17 residues. In DNA form, the CDR3 reads TGTGCCAGCAGCTTAGACGGTTCGGGAAGCACCTACAATGAGCAGTTCTTC. This sequence encodes CASSLDGSGSTYNEQFF.

The chain employs TRBV4-3 and TRBJ1-3; perhaps TRBD1 as D (6 bases). This CDR3 spans 17 amino acids. Germline V lookup: CDR1 LGHNA, CDR2 YSLEER. Deletions cut 1 base from V and 3 bases from J, with 16 bases between. This chain's CDR3 is CASSQVHQGTIGNTIYF. The DNA of the CDR3 is TGCGCCAGCAGCCAAGTACATCAAGGGACAATTGGAAACACCATATATTTT.

V usage is TRBV7-2 and J usage is TRBJ1-2, with TRBD1 matching 12 bases. Germline CDR1 is SGHTA and CDR2 is FQGNSA. Germline trimming cut 3 bases from V and 7 bases from J; bases unmatched to any gene: 9. This CDR3 has 16 residues. The CDR3 spells CASSLSPGQGASGYTF. The CDR3 bases are TGTGCCAGCAGCTTGAGCCCGGGACAGGGGGCCTCTGGCTACACCTTC.

V usage is TRBV21-1 and J usage is TRBJ1-4. TRBV21-1 is a recognized pseudogene. The length of the CDR3 is 14 residues. CDR3 coding DNA: TGTGCCAGCAGTTCCCCCGGGGGAGGCGAAAAACTGTTTTTT. Translated: CASSSPGGGEKLFF.

As to this clone: Different DNA sequences within this sample yield the same CDR3. The chain combines TRBV7-2 with TRBJ1-5; the D is unclear. The CDR3 extends over 13 amino acids. The germline V and J ends were trimmed by 1 base and 4 bases, with 5 bases remaining between them. The germline V gene has CDR1 SGHTA and CDR2 FQGNSA. The CDR3 nucleotides are TGTGCCAGCAGCTTAGGCCTAAATCAGCCCCAGCATTTT. The encoded protein is CASSLGLNQPQHF.

The chain carries TRBV2 and TRBJ1-1; D unclear. V was shortened by 4 bases and J by 6 bases, with 6 bases between the two germline ends. Germline-derived CDR1 and CDR2 are SNHLY and FYNNEI. The CDR3 runs 11 residues. The CDR3 loop reads CASSVLAEAFF. The CDR3 DNA sequence: TGTGCCAGCAGTGTTTTAGCTGAAGCTTTCTTT.

Only one count was recorded for this clone. V usage is TRBV6-6 and J usage is TRBJ2-7; 8 bases agree with TRBD1. V shed 4 bases and J 6 bases; nucleotides not matched to a gene: 2. Germline assignment: CDR1 MNHNY and CDR2 SVGAGI (reference sequence). This CDR3 is built from 12 residues. The CDR3 is CASSFDRGEQYF. The CDR3 DNA follows: TGTGCCAGCAGTTTCGACAGGGGCGAGCAGTACTTC.